This TCR beta chain is from a study of cytomegalovirus exposure and HLA in healthy donors. Study-wide results and limits: Presence/absence analyses supposed approximately even sequencing depth among donors. Researchers counted around 180 TCR beta chains as cytomegalovirus-associated.

In the PCR, 60 Vbeta and 13 Jbeta primers were used. Clones were sequenced by immunoSEQ multiplex PCR, and TCRdb holds only the in-frame ones, with some missing. Here the sample spans fewer than 200,000 clones, 75% to 85% being singletons. A word on this clone: Its antigen is unknown.

V lost 0 bases and J lost 8; bases outside the gene matches: 6. This CDR3 has 14 amino acids. Germline-derived CDR1 and CDR2 are SGHRS and YFSETQ. The receptor comes from a boy younger than 18 in good health and CMV-seronegative. The rearrangement joins TRBV5-1 to TRBJ1-2; 8 bases fit TRBD1. The sample was PBMCs. The CDR3 DNA sequence: TGCGCCAGCAGCTTGGACAGGGGGAAGGGGGGCTACACCTTC. This encodes CASSLDRGKGGYTF. Complete variable domain (other parts from reference TRBV5-1 and TRBJ1-2): KAGVTQTPRYLIKTRGQQVTLSCSPISGHRSVSWYQQTPGQGLQFLFEYFSETQRNKGNFPGRFSGRQFSNSRSEMNVSTLELGDSALYLCASSLDRGKGGYTFGSGTRLTVV.